These 9 T cell receptor beta chains were sequenced from one sample in a study of OX40 agonist ivuxolimab in advanced cancers. Generated by immunoSEQ multiplex PCR, the TCRdb table keeps only in-frame clones and is missing some. The data contain about 68,000 clones, roughly 90% of them singletons. Here the sequenced sample was CD4+ or CD8+ T cells sorted from blood, taken in a trial of the OX40 agonist ivuxolimab. The receptor source for this set is an adult with an advanced solid tumor such as melanoma, head and neck, liver or kidney cancer.

The CDR3 nucleotides read TGTGCCAGCTCACCGCGTGACAATCAGCCCCAGCATTTT. Amino acids: CASSPRDNQPQHF. The chain couples TRBV18 to TRBJ1-5; no clear D. Germline CDR1 and CDR2: KGHSH and LQKENI. The CDR3 length is 13 residues. V lost 3 bases, J lost 3 bases, and 6 bases lay in between.

V and J are TRBV11-3 and TRBJ2-2, with 11 positions matching TRBD2. Trimming at V came to 4 bases and at J to 7 bases, leaving 2 bases not matched to a gene. Germline assignment: CDR1 SGHNT and CDR2 YENEEA. The CDR3 sequence is 14 residues long. For the CDR3, the DNA is TGTGCCAGCAGCTCGCTAGCGGGAGGCGGGGAGCTGTTTTTT. This encodes CASSSLAGGGELFF.

The chain combines TRBV5-1 with TRBJ1-2, with D uncertain. V shed 4 bases and J shed 8 bases, with 15 bases lying between them. Germline V gives CDR1 SGHRS, CDR2 YFSETQ. This CDR3 spans 13 amino acids. CDR3 residues: CASSPDGERGYTF. The CDR3 DNA reads TGCGCCAGCAGCCCGGACGGAGAGCGCGGCTACACCTTC.

The chain combines TRBV28 with TRBJ2-7, with 10 bases matching TRBD1. Germline CDR1 reads MDHEN; CDR2 reads SYDVKM. CDR3 length equals 16 residues. The ends lost 5 bases at V and 5 bases at J; junction bases unmatched: 12. CDR3 in DNA: TGTGCCAGCAGTCTACTCCCGGGACAGGGGATTAACGAGCAGTACTTC. Its translation is CASSLLPGQGINEQYF.

The CDR3 sequence: CAISGSTTNTEAFF. The CDR3 DNA is TGTGCCATCAGTGGTAGCACCACGAACACTGAAGCTTTCTTT. The chain recombines TRBV10-3 with TRBJ1-1, with D unresolved. There are 14 residues in the CDR3. With 4 bases removed from V and 1 base from J, the gap between germline ends came to 10 bases. Germline CDR1 and CDR2: ENHRY and SYGVKD.

The chain uses TRBV27 and TRBJ2-3; no definite D call. Per the germline V gene, CDR1 is MNHEY and CDR2 is SMNVEV (reference sequence). V shed 6 bases and J shed 2 bases, with 12 bases lying between them. The CDR3 runs 14 residues. CDR3 amino acids: CASSRPPNTDTQYF. The CDR3 bases are TGTGCCAGCAGCCGACCACCGAACACAGATACGCAGTATTTT.

The count of this clone is one. This CDR3 is CASSSTGAGGNTIYF. The CDR3, as DNA: TGTGCCAGCAGCTCGACAGGGGCAGGAGGAAACACCATATATTTT. The V gene is TRBV7-6, the J gene TRBJ1-3; 8 bases are shared with TRBD1. V dropped 4 bases and J dropped 4; count of bases not matched to a gene: 6. Germline CDR1 is SGHVS and CDR2 is FNYEAQ. The CDR3 covers 15 residues. Complete variable domain (other parts from reference TRBV7-6 and TRBJ1-3): GAGVSQSPRYKVTKRGQDVALRCDPISGHVSLYWYRQALGQGPEFLTYFNYEAQQDKSGLPNDRFSAERPEGSISTLTIQRTEQRDSAMYRCASSSTGAGGNTIYFGEGSWLTVV.

This clone was observed many times. CDR3 DNA: TGTGCCAGCAGCCCCGGGACAACGGGAAACACCATATATTTT. It specifies CASSPGTTGNTIYF. The rearrangement uses TRBV7-9 and TRBJ1-3; perhaps TRBD1 as D (6 bases). CDR1 is SEHNR and CDR2 is FQNEAQ in the germline V gene (reference sequence). The length of the CDR3 is 14 residues. Deletions cut 5 bases from V and 4 bases from J, with 12 bases between.

The rearrangement uses TRBV5-1 and TRBJ1-1; 8 bases line up with TRBD1. This CDR3 contains 15 residues. Looked up from germline, CDR1 is SGHRS and CDR2 is YFSETQ. Germline trimming cut 2 bases from V and 5 bases from J; bases unmatched to any gene: 8. The DNA for the CDR3 is TGCGCCAGCAGCTTTGCGGACAGGGTTGGGACTGAAGCTTTCTTT. Protein sequence: CASSFADRVGTEAFF.